These 29 T cell receptor beta chains share one sample of origin, sequenced in a study of T cell changes during pregnancy in multiple sclerosis. Generated by immunoSEQ multiplex PCR, the TCRdb table keeps only in-frame clones and is missing some. The table lists about 85,000 clones, roughly 90% of them singletons. The source was peripheral blood, collected in the first trimester of pregnancy. These receptors came from a female donor with multiple sclerosis, enrolled in a pregnancy study.

V usage is TRBV5-4 and J usage is TRBJ1-1; D remains unclear. V lost 1 base, J lost 6 bases, and 13 bases lay in between. This CDR3 comprises 14 residues. CDR1 and CDR2 from the germline V gene are SGHNT and YYREEE (reference sequence). For the CDR3, the DNA is TGTGCCAGCAGCTTGATGGGTCGGGAGTCTGAAGCTTTCTTT. Translation: CASSLMGRESEAFF.

The V gene is TRBV5-1, the J gene TRBJ2-1, with TRBD2 as a possible D gene (5 bases). Trimming left V 1 base short and J 4 bases short, with 6 bases between. Germline-derived CDR1 and CDR2 are SGHRS and YFSETQ. This CDR3 comprises 13 residues. CDR3 sequence reads: CASSLTSYNEQFF. CDR3 bases: TGCGCCAGCAGCTTGACTAGTTACAATGAGCAGTTCTTC.

This sequence joins TRBV7-6 and TRBJ1-1; 10 nucleotides agree with TRBD1. The CDR3 is 16 residues long. Germline V gives CDR1 SGHVS, CDR2 FNYEAQ. V dropped 2 bases and J dropped 4; count of bases not matched to a gene: 7. CDR3 bases: TGTGCCAGCAGCTTATATAGACAGGGGGCTAGCACTGAAGCTTTCTTT. It specifies CASSLYRQGASTEAFF.

This clone was counted between two and nine times. The rearrangement uses TRBV7-9 and TRBJ2-3; 14 bases line up with TRBD2. The ends lost 5 bases at V and 2 bases at J; junction bases unmatched: 6. The V gene's germline CDR1 is SEHNR and CDR2 FQNEAQ (reference sequence). The length of the CDR3 is 17 residues. The CDR3 DNA sequence: TGTGCCAGCAGCCTTCGACTAGCGGGGGGGACCACAGATACGCAGTATTTT. Its translation is CASSLRLAGGTTDTQYF. Drawing the rest from reference TRBV7-9 and TRBJ2-3, the complete variable domain is DTGVSQNPRHKITKRGQNVTFRCDPISEHNRLYWYRQTLGQGPEFLTYFQNEAQLEKSRLLSDRFSAERPKGSFSTLEIQRTEQGDSAMYLCASSLRLAGGTTDTQYFGPGTRLTVL.

The J gene is TRBJ2-1, the V gene TRBV7-9, with 9 bases that match TRBD1. The germline V gene encodes CDR1 SEHNR and CDR2 FQNEAQ (reference sequence). The ends lost 3 bases at V and 0 bases at J; junction bases unmatched: 0. The CDR3 consists of 15 residues. CDR3 sequence: CASSLTGGSYNEQFF. CDR3 nucleotide sequence: TGTGCCAGCAGCTTGACAGGGGGCTCCTACAATGAGCAGTTCTTC.

J is TRBJ2-1 and V is TRBV27; D gene ambiguous. The CDR3 has 12 amino acids. From germline, CDR1 is MNHEY and CDR2 SMNVEV (reference sequence). The V end lost 7 bases, the J end lost 0 bases, and 4 bases lay between the germline ends. This CDR3 is CASKSSYNEQFF. In DNA form, the CDR3 reads TGTGCCAGCAAGAGCTCCTACAATGAGCAGTTCTTC.

J is TRBJ1-6 and V is TRBV6-6; a possible D gene is TRBD1 (5 bases). The germline V and J ends were trimmed by 6 bases and 11 bases, with 11 bases remaining between them. The CDR3 covers 12 residues. The germline CDR1 and CDR2 sequences are MNHNY and SVGAGI (reference sequence). CDR3 protein: CASRLQVTPLHF. The CDR3 nucleotides are TGTGCCAGCAGACTACAGGTGACACCCCTCCACTTT.

The V call is TRBV29-1, the J call TRBJ1-1; TRBD1 is a possible D gene (5 bases). The CDR3 length is 10 residues. V lost 5 bases and J 8 bases, leaving 9 bases between the germline ends. Germline CDR1 SQVTM, CDR2 ANQGSEA. In DNA, the CDR3 is TGCAGCGTTTTGAGACAGGAAGCTTTCTTT. Its translation: CSVLRQEAFF.

The chain is built from TRBV14 and TRBJ1-6; 9 nucleotides agree with TRBD1. Germline V gene lookup returns CDR1 SGHDN and CDR2 FVKESK. The CDR3 totals 15 residues. The J segment lost 5 bases and the V segment lost 4 bases, leaving 3 bases of the junction unmatched. Written as DNA, the CDR3 is TGTGCCAGCAGCCTAGGACAGGGGAATAATTCACCCCTCCACTTT. This encodes CASSLGQGNNSPLHF.

This clone was observed once. The chain recombines TRBV4-2 with TRBJ2-3; the D is unclear. CDR1 LGHNA and CDR2 YNFKEQ come from the germline V gene. Trimming removed 0 bases from V and 1 base from J, with 5 bases in between. The CDR3 spans 14 residues. The CDR3 DNA reads TGTGCCAGCAGCCAAGACCGGGGCACAGATACGCAGTATTTT. This encodes CASSQDRGTDTQYF.

V is TRBV5-1 and J is TRBJ1-2; 10 bases are a match to TRBD1. This CDR3 region has 18 residues. Germline CDR1 reads SGHRS; CDR2 reads YFSETQ. Unmatched junction bases numbered 13, after V lost 0 bases and J lost 5 bases. The CDR3 sequence: CASSLEGTGDSISYGYTF. In DNA, the CDR3 is TGCGCCAGCAGCTTGGAAGGGACAGGGGATTCTATATCATATGGCTACACCTTC.

This chain joins TRBV27 and TRBJ1-1; possible D gene TRBD1, 5 bases. The CDR3 spans 13 residues. Germline lookup yields CDR1 MNHEY and CDR2 SMNVEV (reference sequence). V was trimmed by 5 bases and J by 8 bases, leaving 15 bases between them. CDR3 nucleotides: TGTGCCAGCAGTCCCGGTATACGACAGGAAGCTTTCTTT. As protein: CASSPGIRQEAFF.

The chain is built from TRBV5-4 and TRBJ1-1; 9 bases agree with TRBD1. V was pared by 4 bases and J by 4 bases, with 5 bases of the junction left unmatched. This CDR3 spans 14 amino acids. Germline-derived CDR1 and CDR2 are SGHNT and YYREEE (reference sequence). The CDR3 DNA is TGTGCCAGCAGCCCGGGACAGGGCTTCACTGAAGCTTTCTTT. Translation: CASSPGQGFTEAFF.

The V call is TRBV29-1, the J call TRBJ1-2; D remains unclear. The CDR3 spans 13 residues. The V gene's germline CDR1 is SQVTM and CDR2 ANQGSEA. Deletions cut 0 bases from V and 2 bases from J, with 7 bases between. For the CDR3, the DNA is TGCAGCGTTGAAGATGAACGGAACTATGGCTACACCTTC. This sequence encodes CSVEDERNYGYTF.

This chain connects TRBV27 to TRBJ2-1, with TRBD2 identical over 9 bases. The germline V gene has CDR1 MNHEY and CDR2 SMNVEV (reference sequence). V was clipped by 3 bases and J by 5 bases; unmatched bases: 11. CDR3 size: 17 residues. In DNA, the CDR3 is TGTGCCAGCAGTTTCACCAGGGGTAGCGGGGGAGACAATGAGCAGTTCTTC. It encodes CASSFTRGSGGDNEQFF.

V gene TRBV5-6 combines with J gene TRBJ1-6; D not certain. Germline assignment: CDR1 SGHDT and CDR2 YYEEEE. The CDR3 extends over 15 amino acids. Trimming removed 0 bases from V and 0 bases from J, with 4 bases in between. The CDR3 spells CASSLGSSYNSPLHF. The CDR3 region has the DNA TGTGCCAGCAGCTTGGGGAGCTCCTATAATTCACCCCTCCACTTT.

The chain has TRBV11-2 and TRBJ2-7, with a weak D call TRBD1 (5 bases). Germline assignment: CDR1 SGHAT and CDR2 FQNNGV. Trimming left V 3 bases short and J 0 bases short, with 9 bases between. The CDR3 length is 14 residues. The CDR3 DNA reads TGTGCCAGCAGCTTGGACAAGAGCTCCTACGAGCAGTACTTC. This gives the protein CASSLDKSSYEQYF.

The chain carries TRBV12-5 and TRBJ2-5, with 8 bases matching TRBD2. The CDR3 has 17 residues. V lost 5 bases, J lost 1 base, and 12 bases stayed unmatched. Germline V lookup: CDR1 LGHNT, CDR2 FRNRAP. In DNA form, the CDR3 reads TGTGCTAGTGGTCCTCCCCGACTAGCGACGGGCCAAGAGACCCAGTACTTC. It yields the protein CASGPPRLATGQETQYF.

V and J are TRBV11-2 and TRBJ2-1, with D perhaps matching TRBD2 (6 bases). From germline, CDR1 is SGHAT and CDR2 FQNNGV. The ends were cut back, 6 bases at V and 5 bases at J, with 14 bases in the middle. The CDR3 has 14 residues. The CDR3 sequence: CASSPPGLDNEQFF. CDR3 nucleotide sequence: TGTGCCAGCAGTCCCCCGGGACTCGACAATGAGCAGTTCTTC. Using reference TRBV11-2 and TRBJ2-1 for the parts outside the CDR3, the full variable domain is EAGVAQSPRYKIIEKRQSVAFWCNPISGHATLYWYQQILGQGPKLLIQFQNNGVVDDSQLPKDRFSAERLKGVDSTLKIQPAKLEDSAVYLCASSPPGLDNEQFFGPGTRLTVL.

The J gene is TRBJ2-6, the V gene TRBV5-6; a possible D gene is TRBD2 (5 bases). Germline CDR1 is SGHDT and CDR2 is YYEEEE. The CDR3 runs 15 residues. The germline V and J ends were trimmed by 5 bases and 0 bases, with 9 bases remaining between them. CDR3 region: CASSSAGSGANVLTF. In DNA form, the CDR3 reads TGTGCCAGCAGTTCCGCGGGCTCTGGGGCCAACGTCCTGACTTTC.

The V call is TRBV2, the J call TRBJ2-5; D unclear. The CDR3 contains 16 residues. Germline-derived CDR1 and CDR2 are SNHLY and FYNNEI. Trimming removed 4 bases at V and 0 bases at J, with 15 bases between. CDR3 region: CASSALIGQNQETQYF. The CDR3 DNA sequence: TGTGCCAGCAGTGCACTGATTGGGCAAAACCAAGAGACCCAGTACTTC.

V usage is TRBV4-3 and J usage is TRBJ2-1; 9 bases line up with TRBD2. V trimming: 0 bases; J trimming: 3 bases; junction bases outside the gene matches: 0. The V gene's germline CDR1 is LGHNA and CDR2 YSLEER. The CDR3 is 15 amino acids. The CDR3 region is CASSQERGGYNEQFF. Here the CDR3 DNA reads TGCGCCAGCAGCCAAGAGCGGGGGGGCTACAATGAGCAGTTCTTC.

As to this clone: At one boundary the junction diverges from the germline segment, which might be a read error. The chain is built from TRBV11-3 and TRBJ2-7; 8 nucleotides line up with TRBD1. The CDR3 is made up of 12 amino acids. CDR1 and CDR2 from the germline V gene are SGHNT and YENEEA. The CDR3 nucleotides read TGTGCCAGCAGCGTAGACGACAGGGGGCAGTACTTC. Its protein product is CASSVDDRGQYF. Full variable domain (remainder filled in from reference TRBV11-3 and TRBJ2-7): EAGVVQSPRYKIIEKKQPVAFWCNPISGHNTLYWYLQNLGQGPELLIRYENEEAVDDSQLPKDRFSAERLKGVDSTLKIQPAELGDSAVYLCASSVDDRGQYFGPGTRLTVT.

V is TRBV14 and J is TRBJ1-1; 7 positions match TRBD1. V lost 4 bases to trimming and J lost 5 bases; unmatched junction nucleotides: 13. Germline-derived CDR1 and CDR2 are SGHDN and FVKESK. The CDR3 loop spans 16 amino acids. Written as DNA, the CDR3 is TGTGCCAGCAGCCGAGACTTTAGCAGGGGGAAAACTGAAGCTTTCTTT. As protein: CASSRDFSRGKTEAFF.

This clone was seen a single time. The chain uses TRBV19 and TRBJ1-3; no firm D call. Germline CDR1 is LNHDA and CDR2 is SQIVND (reference sequence). The CDR3 sequence is 14 residues long. With 7 bases removed from V and 0 bases from J, the gap between germline ends came to 10 bases. Here the CDR3 DNA reads TGTGCCAGTAAAGCCGAAGACTCTGGAAACACCATATATTTT. This sequence encodes CASKAEDSGNTIYF.

The rearrangement links TRBV11-2 to TRBJ2-5; D may be TRBD1 (7 bases). Germline CDR1 SGHAT, CDR2 FQNNGV. Trimming cost V 5 bases and J 4 bases, with 14 bases left between them. CDR3 length: 14 amino acids. CDR3 loop: CASSPRQGGETQYF. The CDR3 bases are TGTGCCAGCAGCCCCCGACAGGGAGGAGAGACCCAGTACTTC.

This clone has only one observation. As DNA, the CDR3 is TGTGCCAGCAGGACCACTAGCGGGGGGCACACAGATACGCAGTATTTT. Translation: CASRTTSGGHTDTQYF. The chain joins TRBV7-9 to TRBJ2-3, with TRBD2 matching over 12 bases. Germline lookup yields CDR1 SEHNR and CDR2 FQNEAQ (reference sequence). Trimming cost V 6 bases and J 2 bases; bases outside gene matches: 6. CDR3 length: 16 amino acids.

This sequence joins TRBV28 and TRBJ2-4; 7 nucleotides line up with TRBD1. Losses at the gene ends were 10 bases for V and 9 bases for J; bases not matched to a gene: 6. The CDR3 consists of 11 residues. Germline CDR1 MDHEN, CDR2 SYDVKM. In DNA, the CDR3 is TGTGCCACTGACAGGGCGGCCATTCAGTACTTC. It translates to CATDRAAIQYF.

The count of this clone is one. The V and J genes are TRBV7-8 and TRBJ2-3; 16 bases align to TRBD2. CDR3 size: 20 residues. Germline CDR1 reads SGHVS; CDR2 reads FQNEAQ. V lost 0 bases to trimming and J lost 6 bases; unmatched junction nucleotides: 12. This CDR3 is CASSLAGTSGRVSSTDTQYF. CDR3 nucleotides: TGTGCCAGCAGCTTAGCCGGGACTAGCGGGAGGGTGTCGAGTACGGATACGCAGTATTTT.